The 15 T cell receptor beta chains given below trace back to one sample, sequenced in a study of lymphopenia after photon versus proton radiotherapy. TCRdb's copy holds only in-frame clones and misses some; the assay was immunoSEQ multiplex PCR. The table shows around 64,000 clones, with around 90% occurring only once. The starting material was peripheral blood, obtained from a patient treated with proton-based radiotherapy. All receptors come from a man older than 75 with esophageal cancer.

J is TRBJ2-6 and V is TRBV19; maybe TRBD2 (5 bases). The CDR3 is 16 amino acids. Trimming cost V 4 bases and J 2 bases, with 12 bases left between them. Per germline, CDR1 LNHDA and CDR2 SQIVND (reference sequence). DNA of the CDR3: TGTGCCAGTAGTACGGGGTCCCAGGCTGGGGCCAACGTCCTGACTTTC. As protein: CASSTGSQAGANVLTF.

Only a few counts were recorded for this clone. This chain uses TRBV11-3 with TRBJ2-1, with 10 bases lining up with TRBD2. Losses at the gene ends were 6 bases for V and 3 bases for J; bases not matched to a gene: 5. The CDR3 runs to 15 residues. Per germline, CDR1 SGHNT and CDR2 YENEEA. The CDR3, as DNA: TGTGCCAGCAGTCCCGGGACTAGCGACTACAATGAGCAGTTCTTC. Translated, it gives CASSPGTSDYNEQFF.

This chain uses TRBV18 with TRBJ1-2; 7 bases align to TRBD1. The CDR3 has 14 amino acids. CDR1 is KGHSH and CDR2 is LQKENI in the germline V gene. The V and J ends lost 2 bases and 3 bases, in that order; junction bases with no gene match: 3. The CDR3: CASSPIGQDYGYTF. The CDR3 nucleotides read TGTGCCAGCTCACCAATAGGACAGGACTATGGCTACACCTTC.

V usage is TRBV10-3 and J usage is TRBJ1-2; no clear D. The CDR3 spans 13 residues. Trimming shortened V by 6 bases and J by 8 bases, and 16 bases separated the two germline ends. Per the germline V gene, CDR1 is ENHRY and CDR2 is SYGVKD. CDR3 sequence: CAISAEGLSGYTF. CDR3 bases: TGTGCCATCAGCGCCGAGGGATTAAGCGGCTACACCTTC.

This clone was detected only once. The chain joins TRBV2 to TRBJ2-3; D is unclear. Germline CDR1 SNHLY, CDR2 FYNNEI. V was shortened by 4 bases and J by 4 bases, with 6 bases between the two germline ends. The CDR3 spans 12 residues. The CDR3 DNA sequence: TGTGCCAGCAGTGTCATTGCAGATACGCAGTATTTT. It yields the protein CASSVIADTQYF.

CDR3 DNA: TGTGCCAGCTCCCCTACAGCGTTGGATTCACCCCTCCACTTT. Translated: CASSPTALDSPLHF. The chain links TRBV18 to TRBJ1-6; no definite D call. V lost 6 bases and J lost 8, with 14 bases in between. There are 14 residues in the CDR3. From germline, CDR1 is KGHSH and CDR2 LQKENI.

This chain links TRBV6-5 with TRBJ2-7; possibly TRBD1 for D (6 bases). Trimming took 6 bases from V and 2 from J, leaving 14 bases between them. CDR1 MNHEY and CDR2 SVGAGI come from the germline V gene. The CDR3 loop spans 14 amino acids. The CDR3 loop is CASRSIQGTYEQYF. DNA of the CDR3: TGTGCCAGCAGATCCATACAGGGAACCTACGAGCAGTACTTC.

V and J are TRBV2 and TRBJ1-1; unclear D gene. From germline, CDR1 is SNHLY and CDR2 FYNNEI. The V end lost 2 bases, the J end lost 8 bases, and 12 bases lay between the germline ends. The CDR3 covers 13 residues. The CDR3 DNA reads as TGTGCCAGCAGTGAATACAGAGGCGTCGAAGCTTTCTTT. Translation gives CASSEYRGVEAFF. The full variable domain, in which reference TRBV2 and TRBJ1-1 provide the parts outside the CDR3, is EPEVTQTPSHQVTQMGQEVILRCVPISNHLYFYWYRQILGQKVEFLVSFYNNEISEKSEIFDDQFSVERPDGSNFTLKIRSTKLEDSAMYFCASSEYRGVEAFFGQGTRLTVV.

The genes are TRBV6-5 and TRBJ1-2, with D possibly matching TRBD1 (5 bases). Trimming took off 2 bases at V and 3 bases at J, with 10 bases between the two ends. This CDR3 contains 14 residues. Germline CDR1 MNHEY, CDR2 SVGAGI. The CDR3 DNA is TGTGCCAGCAGTTACGCCACAGGTGACTATGGCTACACCTTC. Residues: CASSYATGDYGYTF.

The chain couples TRBV6-1 to TRBJ2-5; D perhaps matches TRBD1 (6 bases). Deletions cut 8 bases from V and 5 bases from J, with 15 bases between. This CDR3 has 13 residues. Germline CDR1 and CDR2: MNHNS and SASEGT. DNA for the CDR3: TGTGCCAGCGCCAGGGGAAATGCGGAGACCCAGTACTTC. Its protein product is CASARGNAETQYF.

The V gene is TRBV5-1, the J gene TRBJ1-4; D unresolved. Per germline, CDR1 SGHRS and CDR2 YFSETQ. The CDR3 sequence is 14 residues long. V shed 0 bases and J shed 3 bases, with 6 bases lying between them. This CDR3 reads CASSLEFANEKLFF. The CDR3 DNA reads as TGCGCCAGCAGCTTGGAGTTCGCTAATGAAAAACTGTTTTTT.

The rearrangement joins TRBV7-3 to TRBJ2-1; tentatively, D is TRBD1 (5 bases). CDR1 SGHTA and CDR2 FQGTGA come from the germline V gene. The CDR3 runs to 15 residues. Trimming cost V 5 bases and J 0 bases, with 11 bases left between them. The CDR3 bases are TGTGCCAGCAGCCTCAGGGTTAGCTCCTACAATGAGCAGTTCTTC. Translating gives CASSLRVSSYNEQFF.

The chain couples TRBV7-2 to TRBJ1-2, with TRBD1 identical over 8 bases. Germline V gene sequence: CDR1 SGHTA, CDR2 FQGNSA. This CDR3 spans 15 amino acids. With V trimmed by 5 bases and J by 7 bases, 12 bases remained unmatched. The CDR3 DNA is TGTGCCAGCAGCCCCGAAGGCAGGGGGCTCGGTGGCTACACCTTC. Translated: CASSPEGRGLGGYTF.

V and J are TRBV30 and TRBJ2-3; D call uncertain. The CDR3 is made up of 15 amino acids. Germline CDR1 and CDR2: GTSNPN and SVGIG (reference sequence). V was cut by 3 bases and J by 1 base, with 14 bases left in between. The CDR3 DNA follows: TGTGCCTGGAGCTCCGGCAGGCTCCGCACAGATACGCAGTATTTT. Its translation: CAWSSGRLRTDTQYF.

The chain joins TRBV9 to TRBJ2-1; no clear D gene. CDR1 is SGDLS and CDR2 is YYNGEE in the germline V gene. The CDR3 covers 13 residues. Deletions cut 4 bases from V and 6 bases from J, with 11 bases between. As DNA, the CDR3 is TGTGCCAGCAGCCCCCCCTTAGGCAATGAGCAGTTCTTC. This gives the protein CASSPPLGNEQFF.